The sequence of this T cell receptor beta chain was determined in a study of blood T cell repertoires in COVID-19. Overall study: T cells, B-cell-depleted T cells, or PBMCs supplied cDNA or gDNA.

Germline CDR1 reads MNHEY; CDR2 reads SVGAGI. The ends were cut back, 3 bases at V and 3 bases at J, with 8 bases in the middle. The CDR3 has 13 residues. This table comes from immunoSEQ multiplex PCR, and its TCRdb copy is limited to in-frame clones, with some not included. The sample holds a few hundred thousand clones; around nine tenths are singletons and the top ten take roughly 0.87%. The rearrangement uses TRBV6-5 and TRBJ1-1; D is unclear. The clonotype originates from a man between 18 and 29 years old with COVID-19, enrolled during active disease. Input material: peripheral blood. Here the CDR3 DNA reads TGTGCCAGCAGTTATATCTCAGACACTGAAGCTTTCTTT. This encodes CASSYISDTEAFF.